Each of the 19 T cell receptor beta chains below was sequenced from the same sample in a study of CD8 T cells in ankylosing spondylitis. Each CDR3 protein gets one entry after TCRdb re-called the 5' RACE reads with MiXCR. The repertoire holds approximately 220,000 distinct CDR3 sequences, with roughly 25% as singletons. The sequencing input was blood, either unsorted or a sorted T cell fraction (not recorded which). These receptors came from a male donor with ankylosing spondylitis or in good health (not recorded which).

The V call is TRBV20-1, the J call TRBJ2-1; no reliable D call. Trimming stripped 0 bases from V and 8 bases from J, with 11 bases between. The CDR3 sequence is 13 residues long. Per the germline V gene, CDR1 is DFQATT and CDR2 is SNEGSKA (reference sequence). CDR3 DNA: TGCAGTGCTAGAGATGTAGGCTGGGATGAGCAGTTCTTC. Residues: CSARDVGWDEQFF.

This clonotype was seen many times. V usage is TRBV5-1 and J usage is TRBJ2-2, with D unresolved. This CDR3 has 15 amino acids. V dropped 1 base and J dropped 6 bases, with 13 bases sitting between them. In germline, CDR1 is SGHRS, CDR2 YFSETQ. The CDR3: CASSLTRSPPGELFF. The CDR3 bases are TGCGCCAGCAGCTTGACCCGGAGTCCGCCCGGGGAGCTGTTTTTT. The full variable domain, its missing parts supplied by reference TRBV5-1 and TRBJ2-2, is KAGVTQTPRYLIKTRGQQVTLSCSPISGHRSVSWYQQTPGQGLQFLFEYFSETQRNKGNFPGRFSGRQFSNSRSEMNVSTLELGDSALYLCASSLTRSPPGELFFGEGSRLTVL.

The sample holds a few counts of this clonotype. The V call is TRBV29-1, the J call TRBJ2-5; D unclear. CDR1 is SQVTM, CDR2 ANQGSEA, per germline. The CDR3 runs 12 residues. The V end lost 4 bases, the J end lost 5 bases, and 11 bases lay between the germline ends. The CDR3 region has the DNA TGCAGCGTTGGGAATTTGGGGGAGACCCAGTACTTC. Protein sequence: CSVGNLGETQYF.

This clonotype has ten or more counts. The V and J genes are TRBV9 and TRBJ2-6, with D unclear. This CDR3 spans 16 amino acids. Germline assignment: CDR1 SGDLS and CDR2 YYNGEE. V was cut by 3 bases and J by 3 bases, with 13 bases left in between. This CDR3 reads CASSDIWSFGANVLTF. CDR3 sequence (DNA): TGTGCCAGCAGCGACATATGGAGCTTTGGGGCCAACGTCCTGACTTTC.

This clonotype turned up a few times. V is TRBV12-3 or TRBV12-4 and J is TRBJ2-7; the match to TRBD2 covers 8 bases. J was trimmed by 2 bases and V by 4 bases; bases with no gene match: 13. The CDR3 consists of 17 residues. This CDR3 reads CASSSNAWREVTYEQYF. CDR3 in DNA: TGTGCCAGCAGTTCCAATGCTTGGCGGGAGGTTACCTACGAGCAGTACTTC.

This clonotype showed up many times. The chain links TRBV20-1 to TRBJ2-7, with D unclear. Germline V CDR1 and CDR2: DFQATT, SNEGSKA (reference sequence). The CDR3 is made up of 13 amino acids. Deletions cut 3 bases from V and 6 bases from J, with 15 bases between. CDR3 residues: CSARLTGQREQYF. CDR3 DNA sequence: TGCAGTGCTAGGTTGACTGGGCAACGCGAGCAGTACTTC.

The sample holds a few counts of this clonotype. This rearrangement joins TRBV7-6 to TRBJ2-5, with 7 nucleotides matching TRBD2. Germline V gives CDR1 SGHVS, CDR2 FNYEAQ. V trimming: 5 bases; J trimming: 1 base; junction bases outside the gene matches: 10. The length of the CDR3 is 16 residues. The CDR3 loop is CASSRSGTTFQETQYF. The CDR3 bases are TGTGCCAGCAGCAGAAGCGGGACGACCTTCCAAGAGACCCAGTACTTC.

Regarding this clonotype: Sequence at one end of the junction differs from germline and may be a read error. The chain couples TRBV7-2 to TRBJ2-7; 11 bases align to TRBD2. The germline V gene has CDR1 SGHTA and CDR2 FQGNSA. The CDR3 is 15 amino acids. In DNA form, the CDR3 reads TGTGCCAGCAGCTCACCGGGACTAGCGGCCTACGAGCAGTGCTTC. Amino acid sequence: CASSSPGLAAYEQCF.

The rearrangement joins TRBV20-1 to TRBJ2-3; the D is unclear. V lost 6 bases and J lost 0, with 16 bases in between. The CDR3 has 15 residues. Germline-derived CDR1 and CDR2 are DFQATT and SNEGSKA (reference sequence). CDR3 nucleotides: TGCAGTGCCAGCCATCCGGTCCGAAGCACAGATACGCAGTATTTT. Amino acid sequence: CSASHPVRSTDTQYF.

The V call is TRBV15, the J call TRBJ1-5; D might be TRBD1 (6 bases). With 0 bases removed from V and 7 bases from J, the gap between germline ends came to 16 bases. The length of the CDR3 is 16 residues. The germline CDR1 and CDR2 sequences are LNHNV and YYDKDF (reference sequence). CDR3 protein: CATSRDPTQGSQPQHF. As DNA, the CDR3 is TGTGCCACCAGCAGAGATCCCACTCAGGGGAGCCAGCCCCAGCATTTT.

This clonotype was found many times. The chain carries TRBV28 and TRBJ2-3; no clear D gene. V was cut by 7 bases and J by 0 bases, with 8 bases left in between. The CDR3 is 13 residues long. CDR1 is MDHEN, CDR2 SYDVKM, per germline. As DNA, the CDR3 is TGTGCCAGCATCAAGACTAGCACAGATACGCAGTATTTT. This sequence encodes CASIKTSTDTQYF.

A few counts support this clonotype. The chain is built from TRBV11-2 and TRBJ2-7; maybe TRBD1 (6 bases). CDR1 is SGHAT, CDR2 FQNNGV, per germline. V was trimmed by 1 base and J by 0 bases, leaving 19 bases between them. This CDR3 region has 18 residues. CDR3 in amino acids: CASSLVGADSQTSYEQYF. CDR3 sequence (DNA): TGTGCCAGCAGCTTAGTGGGAGCGGACAGCCAAACCTCCTACGAGCAGTACTTC.

This chain joins TRBV29-1 and TRBJ1-3, with TRBD1 matching over 7 bases. V was pared by 6 bases and J by 4 bases, with 6 bases of the junction left unmatched. Per the germline V gene, CDR1 is SQVTM and CDR2 is ANQGSEA. The length of the CDR3 is 13 residues. This CDR3 reads CSVATGVGNTIYF. CDR3 coding DNA: TGCAGCGTCGCAACAGGGGTCGGAAACACCATATATTTT.

This clonotype was seen just once. V gene TRBV20-1 combines with J gene TRBJ2-5; TRBD1 matches 12 bases. Germline V lookup: CDR1 DFQATT, CDR2 SNEGSKA (reference sequence). This CDR3 has 17 residues. The ends lost 4 bases at V and 1 base at J; junction bases unmatched: 10. The DNA for the CDR3 is TGCAGTGCTACCCGGGACAGGGGGCGTGCGGGCCAAGAGACCCAGTACTTC. Translated: CSATRDRGRAGQETQYF.

This clonotype was detected many times. CDR3 nucleotide sequence: TGTGCCAGCAGCCCTATCGACACTGAAGCTTTCTTT. It translates to CASSPIDTEAFF. The chain recombines TRBV7-8 with TRBJ1-1; D unclear. Germline V lookup: CDR1 SGHVS, CDR2 FQNEAQ. The CDR3 length is 12 residues. V was trimmed by 5 bases and J by 3 bases, leaving 7 bases between them.

This clonotype appeared many times. The V call is TRBV20-1, the J call TRBJ1-4, with 7 bases identical to TRBD1. With V trimmed by 5 bases and J by 2 bases, 5 bases remained unmatched. Germline CDR1 reads DFQATT; CDR2 reads SNEGSKA (reference sequence). The CDR3 has 14 residues. For the CDR3, the DNA is TGCAGTGCTCTGAAGGGGGCTACTAATGAAAAACTGTTTTTT. Protein sequence: CSALKGATNEKLFF.

The chain uses TRBV29-1 and TRBJ2-7; tentatively, D is TRBD1 (5 bases). There are 13 residues in the CDR3. V lost 5 bases to trimming and J lost 2 bases, with 13 bases between them. Germline loops: CDR1 SQVTM, CDR2 ANQGSEA. The CDR3 is CSVSLDTPYEQYF. The CDR3 DNA sequence: TGCAGCGTTTCCCTGGACACCCCCTACGAGCAGTACTTC.

On this clonotype: This may come from a read error, since a much larger clone is one base off. J is TRBJ2-2 and V is TRBV12-3 or TRBV12-4; tentatively, D is TRBD1 (6 bases). Trimming removed 3 bases at V and 0 bases at J, with 11 bases between. The CDR3 is 16 residues long. CDR3 sequence reads: CASSFPGAPNTGELFF. Written as DNA, the CDR3 is TGTGCCAGCAGTTTTCCAGGGGCTCCGAACACCGGGGAGCTGTTTTTT.

This clonotype occurred many times. V usage is TRBV28 and J usage is TRBJ2-7; 8 bases are a match to TRBD2. Germline assignment: CDR1 MDHEN and CDR2 SYDVKM. The CDR3 spans 14 residues. J was trimmed by 5 bases and V by 5 bases; bases with no gene match: 8. This CDR3 reads CASSPGLAPHEQYF. The CDR3 bases are TGTGCCAGCAGTCCCGGACTAGCCCCACACGAGCAGTACTTC.